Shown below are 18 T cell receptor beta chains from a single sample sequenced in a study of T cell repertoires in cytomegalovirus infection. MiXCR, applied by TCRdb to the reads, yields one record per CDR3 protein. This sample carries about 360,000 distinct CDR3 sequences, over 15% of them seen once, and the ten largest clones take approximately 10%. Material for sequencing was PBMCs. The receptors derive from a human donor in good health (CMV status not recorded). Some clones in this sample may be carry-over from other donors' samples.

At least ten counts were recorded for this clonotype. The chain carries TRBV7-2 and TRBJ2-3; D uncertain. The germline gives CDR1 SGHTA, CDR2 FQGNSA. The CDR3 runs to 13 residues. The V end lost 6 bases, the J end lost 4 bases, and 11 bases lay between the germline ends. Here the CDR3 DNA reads TGTGCCAGCAGTCAACCCCCGGCAGATACGCAGTATTTT. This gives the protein CASSQPPADTQYF.

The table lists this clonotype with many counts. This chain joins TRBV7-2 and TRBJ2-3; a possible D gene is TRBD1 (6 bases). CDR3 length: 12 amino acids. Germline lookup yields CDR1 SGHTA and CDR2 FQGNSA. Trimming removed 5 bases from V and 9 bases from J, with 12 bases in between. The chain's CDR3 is CASSTHRETQYF. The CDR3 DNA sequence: TGTGCCAGCAGCACGCACAGGGAGACGCAGTATTTT.

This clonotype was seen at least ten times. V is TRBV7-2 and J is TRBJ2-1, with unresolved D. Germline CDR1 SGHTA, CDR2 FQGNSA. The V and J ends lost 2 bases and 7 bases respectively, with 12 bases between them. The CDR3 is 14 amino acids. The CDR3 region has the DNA TGTGCCAGCAGCTTAACGGAGATGGGGAATGAGCAGTTCTTC. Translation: CASSLTEMGNEQFF.

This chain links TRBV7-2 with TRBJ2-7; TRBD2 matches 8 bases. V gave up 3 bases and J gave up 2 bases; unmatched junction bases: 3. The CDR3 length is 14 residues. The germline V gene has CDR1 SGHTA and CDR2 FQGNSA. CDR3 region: CASSLRAGAYEQYF. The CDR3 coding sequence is TGTGCCAGCAGCTTGCGAGCGGGAGCCTACGAGCAGTACTTC.

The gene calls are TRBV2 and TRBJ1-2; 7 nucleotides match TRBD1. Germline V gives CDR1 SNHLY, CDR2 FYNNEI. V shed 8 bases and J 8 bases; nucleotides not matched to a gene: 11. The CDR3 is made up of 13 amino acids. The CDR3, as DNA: TGTGCCAGCGGAGACAGGGTTCGGGGCGGCTACACCTTC. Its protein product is CASGDRVRGGYTF.

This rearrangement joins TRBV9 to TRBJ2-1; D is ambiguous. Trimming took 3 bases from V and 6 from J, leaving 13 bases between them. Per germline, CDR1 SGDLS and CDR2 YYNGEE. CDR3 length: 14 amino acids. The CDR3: CASSATSRVNEQFF. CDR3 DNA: TGTGCCAGCAGCGCGACGTCCCGAGTCAATGAGCAGTTCTTC.

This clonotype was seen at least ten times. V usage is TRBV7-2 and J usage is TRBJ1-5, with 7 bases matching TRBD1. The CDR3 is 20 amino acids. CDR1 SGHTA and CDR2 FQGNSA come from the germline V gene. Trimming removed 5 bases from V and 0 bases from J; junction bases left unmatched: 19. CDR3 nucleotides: TGTGCCAGCAGCCCCACGGCGGCCAGGGACAGCGATGATAGCAATCAGCCCCAGCATTTT. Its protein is CASSPTAARDSDDSNQPQHF.

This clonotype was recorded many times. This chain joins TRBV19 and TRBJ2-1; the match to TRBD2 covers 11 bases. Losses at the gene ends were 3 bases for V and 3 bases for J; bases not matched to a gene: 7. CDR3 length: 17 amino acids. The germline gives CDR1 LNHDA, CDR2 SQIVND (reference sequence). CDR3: CASSILSGTSGYNEQFF. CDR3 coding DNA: TGTGCCAGTAGTATCCTCTCCGGGACTAGCGGCTACAATGAGCAGTTCTTC.

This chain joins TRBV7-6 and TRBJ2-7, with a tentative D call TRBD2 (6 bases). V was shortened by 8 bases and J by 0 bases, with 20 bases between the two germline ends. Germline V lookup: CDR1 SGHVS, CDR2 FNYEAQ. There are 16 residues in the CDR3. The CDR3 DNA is TGTGCCAGCCGCGATAGCGGAGGAAGCGACTCCTACGAGCAGTACTTC. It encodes CASRDSGGSDSYEQYF.

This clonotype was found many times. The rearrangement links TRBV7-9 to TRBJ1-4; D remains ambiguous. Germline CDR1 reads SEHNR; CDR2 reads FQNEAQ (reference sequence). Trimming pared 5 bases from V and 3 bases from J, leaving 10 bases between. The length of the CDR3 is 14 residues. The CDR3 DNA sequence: TGTGCCAGCAGCCGGAGATTGGCTAATGAAAAACTGTTTTTT. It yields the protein CASSRRLANEKLFF.

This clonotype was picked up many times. The CDR3 region is CASSHSKGRGRSYEQYF. The CDR3 DNA sequence: TGTGCCAGCAGCCACAGCAAGGGCCGGGGGAGGTCGTACGAGCAGTACTTC. V gene TRBV7-2 combines with J gene TRBJ2-7; D might be TRBD2 (6 bases). V was trimmed by 5 bases and J by 4 bases, leaving 24 bases between them. CDR3 length: 17 amino acids. Germline values: CDR1 SGHTA, CDR2 FQGNSA.

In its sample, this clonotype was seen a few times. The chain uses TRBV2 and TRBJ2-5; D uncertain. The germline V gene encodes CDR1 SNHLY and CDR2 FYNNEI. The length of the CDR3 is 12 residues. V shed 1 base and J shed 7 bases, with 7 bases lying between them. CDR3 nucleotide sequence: TGTGCCAGCAGTGAAGGACCCGGGACCCAGTACTTC. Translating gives CASSEGPGTQYF.

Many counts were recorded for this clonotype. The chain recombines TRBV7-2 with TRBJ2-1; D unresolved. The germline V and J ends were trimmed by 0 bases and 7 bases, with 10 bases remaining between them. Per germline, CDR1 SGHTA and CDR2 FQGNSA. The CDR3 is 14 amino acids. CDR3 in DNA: TGTGCCAGCAGCTTAGCAAACTGGGGTAATGAGCAGTTCTTC. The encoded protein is CASSLANWGNEQFF. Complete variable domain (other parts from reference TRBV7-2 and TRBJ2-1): GAGVSQSPSNKVTEKGKDVELRCDPISGHTALYWYRQSLGQGLEFLIYFQGNSAPDKSGLPSDRFSAERTGGSVSTLTIQRTQQEDSAVYLCASSLANWGNEQFFGPGTRLTVL.

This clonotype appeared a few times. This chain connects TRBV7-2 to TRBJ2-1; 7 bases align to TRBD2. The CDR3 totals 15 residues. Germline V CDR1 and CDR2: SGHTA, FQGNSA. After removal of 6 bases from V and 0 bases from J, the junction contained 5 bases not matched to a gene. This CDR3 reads CASRVGGVSYNEQFF. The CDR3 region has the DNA TGTGCCAGCAGGGTTGGGGGGGTCTCCTACAATGAGCAGTTCTTC. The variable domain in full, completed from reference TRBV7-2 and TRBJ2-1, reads GAGVSQSPSNKVTEKGKDVELRCDPISGHTALYWYRQSLGQGLEFLIYFQGNSAPDKSGLPSDRFSAERTGGSVSTLTIQRTQQEDSAVYLCASRVGGVSYNEQFFGPGTRLTVL.

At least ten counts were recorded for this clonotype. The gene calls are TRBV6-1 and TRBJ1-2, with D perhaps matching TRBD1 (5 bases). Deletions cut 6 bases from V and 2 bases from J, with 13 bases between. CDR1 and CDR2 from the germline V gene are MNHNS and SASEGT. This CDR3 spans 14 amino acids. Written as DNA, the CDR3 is TGTGCCAGCAGCCCCGGGACGGGGAACTATGGCTACACCTTC. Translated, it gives CASSPGTGNYGYTF.

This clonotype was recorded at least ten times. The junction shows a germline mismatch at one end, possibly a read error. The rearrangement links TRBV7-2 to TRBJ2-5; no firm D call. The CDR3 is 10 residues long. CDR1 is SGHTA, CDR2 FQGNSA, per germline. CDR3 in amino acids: CASSQGTQYF. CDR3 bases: TGTGCCAGCAGCCAAGGGACCCAGTACTTC.

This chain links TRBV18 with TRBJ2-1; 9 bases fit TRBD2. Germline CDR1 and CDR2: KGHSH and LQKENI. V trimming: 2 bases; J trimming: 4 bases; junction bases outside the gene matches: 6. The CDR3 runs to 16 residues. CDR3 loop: CASSPDGAGGYNEQFF. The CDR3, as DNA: TGTGCCAGCTCACCAGACGGAGCGGGAGGTTACAATGAGCAGTTCTTC.

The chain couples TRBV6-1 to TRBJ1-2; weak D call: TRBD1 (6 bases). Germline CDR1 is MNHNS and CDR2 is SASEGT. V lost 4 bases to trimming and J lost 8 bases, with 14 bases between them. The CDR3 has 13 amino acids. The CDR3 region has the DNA TGTGCCAGCAGTGTCACGGGGGGCCGGGGCTACACCTTC. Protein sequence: CASSVTGGRGYTF.